The T cell receptor beta chain under discussion was sequenced for a study of follicular helper T cells after annual influenza vaccination. Overall study: Some donors were sampled over the 2013-2014, 2014-2015 and 2015-2016 vaccinations. Points from the study as a whole: Day 7 ICOS+CD38+ clones were most often found later in ICOS-CD38- cTfh cells. Recurrent ICOS+CD38+ cTfh clonotypes included tetramer and AIM influenza-specific ones.

Data came from immunoSEQ multiplex PCR; TCRdb stores just in-frame clones and leaves some out. The profile shows roughly 15,000 clones, 65% to 85% of them singletons. Time point of the sample: 2015-2016 season, pre-vaccination. Sorted blood CD4 subsets were sequenced before and after adults received seasonal inactivated influenza vaccine. V was pared by 2 bases and J by 5 bases, with 15 bases between. From germline, CDR1 is SGHAT and CDR2 FQNNGV. This CDR3 has 15 amino acids. Concerning this clone: Its antigen is currently unknown.

This clonotype was sampled from an adult who received the influenza vaccine. Sequences were derived from CXCR5- memory CD4+ T cells sorted from blood, sampled on the day of influenza vaccination. This chain connects TRBV11-2 to TRBJ2-5; either TRBD1 or TRBD2 may fit D (6 bases each). CDR3 sequence (DNA): TGTGCCAGCAGCTTACTTAGCGGAGGGGGGGAGACCCAGTACTTC. Translating gives CASSLLSGGGETQYF.